This TCR beta chain was identified during a study of T cells after yellow fever vaccination. MiXCR was run by TCRdb on the 5' RACE reads, yielding one entry per CDR3 protein. Of 450,000 to 650,000 distinct CDR3 sequences in the sample, roughly 13% were seen once. Here the sequenced sample was PBMCs, taken on the day of the yellow fever booster vaccination. The source is a man aged 25 to 40 who received the YFV17D yellow fever vaccine.

The CDR3 sequence: CSVELTRGNEQFF. In DNA form, the CDR3 reads TGCAGCGTTGAACTAACAAGGGGCAATGAGCAGTTCTTC. The J gene is TRBJ2-1, the V gene TRBV29-1, with a possible D match to TRBD1 (5 bases). The CDR3 is 13 amino acids. V shed 2 bases and J shed 6 bases, with 11 bases lying between them. Per the germline V gene, CDR1 is SQVTM and CDR2 is ANQGSEA.